This T cell receptor (beta chain) was sequenced during a study of OX40 agonist ivuxolimab in advanced cancers. At the level of the study: The dose of intravenous ivuxolimab that patients received every 2 weeks ranged from 0.01 to 10 mg/kg.

This CDR3 has 11 amino acids. Germline V gene data show CDR1 as DFQATT and CDR2 as SNEGSKA (reference sequence). Deletions cut 6 bases from V and 5 bases from J, with 10 bases between. Method: immunoSEQ multiplex PCR; TCRdb's copy keeps in-frame clones and lacks some. The sample lists around 80,000 clones, roughly four fifths occurring once. Concerning this clone: What it recognizes is unknown.

Overall study results and limits: Clonal expansion from baseline to week 6 occurred in both CD4+ and CD8+ T cells. Some of the lowest clonal expansion was seen in partial responders at 0.1-3.0 mg/kg.

The origin of this receptor is an adult with an advanced solid tumor such as melanoma, head and neck, liver or kidney cancer. The specimen comprised CD4+ or CD8+ T cells sorted from blood, sampled in a trial of the OX40 agonist ivuxolimab. V and J are TRBV20-1 and TRBJ2-5, with no clear D. CDR3 nucleotide sequence: TGCAGTGCATTGCCCCCGGAGACCCAGTACTTC. It translates to CSALPPETQYF.